This T cell receptor beta chain was recorded in a study of regulatory T cells in long-lasting Graves disease. CDR3-region Arm-PCR and iRepertoire HTBI primers produced the TCR beta libraries. Each CDR3 protein is one row after TCRdb ran MiXCR on the multiplex PCR reads. Of about 430,000 distinct CDR3 sequences listed, 15% are singletons. Germline assignment: CDR1 SGHTS and CDR2 YDEGEE. The length of the CDR3 is 16 residues. Trimming cost V 2 bases and J 7 bases; bases outside gene matches: 12. Study findings and constraints: TRBV28, TRBJ1-2 and TRBJ2-5 were segments that persistent disease favored.

Time point: newly diagnosed GD, antithyroid drugs for less than 3 months. From PBMCs, RNA was extracted and then used to make the TCR library. EDTA tubes were used for drawing roughly 9 milliliters of peripheral blood. This clonotype was picked up many times. The antigen remains unidentified. These data also featured in a second study, about T cells in Graves' hyperthyroidism and ophthalmopathy. According to that study: The HTBI primer set served for first-round RT-PCR of the TCR CDR3. Stable hyperthyroidism and ophthalmopathy were separated using 13 V-J signatures.

The chain recombines TRBV5-8 with TRBJ2-7; 10 bases line up with TRBD2. The sequences come from peripheral blood mononuclear cells (PBMCs), collected at new diagnosis, from a patient treated with antithyroid drugs. The receptor's source is a woman in her thirties or forties with Graves disease. Here the CDR3 reads CASSFSGLAPPEEQYF. CDR3 nucleotide sequence: TGTGCCAGCAGCTTCTCGGGACTAGCGCCACCGGAGGAGCAGTACTTC.